This T cell receptor beta chain stems from a study of cytomegalovirus exposure and HLA in healthy donors. Trimming took 1 base from V and 5 from J, leaving 11 bases between them. The CDR3 is 15 residues long. From germline, CDR1 is SEHNR and CDR2 FQNEAQ (reference sequence). General study points: What a later analysis reportedly showed was that an Asian-associated ancestry cluster had fewer N-insertions than the approximately 700-donor mean. TCR beta V- and J-gene trimming was later associated with a missense DCLRE1C variant.

60 Vbeta and 13 Jbeta primers were used in PCR. Measured with immunoSEQ multiplex PCR; TCRdb has only the in-frame clones, and not every one. Here the sample spans 100,000 or so clones, about four fifths being singletons. About this clone itself: What it recognizes is unknown.

The sample comprised PBMCs. The clonotype originates from a female donor in good health and CMV-seropositive. V is TRBV7-9 and J is TRBJ1-4; D remains ambiguous. The CDR3 sequence is CASSLGSGLNEKLFF. The DNA of the CDR3 is TGTGCCAGCAGCTTAGGGTCAGGTTTGAATGAAAAACTGTTTTTT.